What follows are 8 T cell receptor beta chains derived from one specimen sequenced in a study of TIL therapy for anti-PD-1-resistant metastatic lung cancer. Time point noted: pre-treatment sample, taken before nivolumab and TIL therapy. This was the immunoSEQ v3 assay. Method: immunoSEQ multiplex PCR; TCRdb's copy keeps in-frame clones and lacks some. Of approximately 15,000 clones in the sample, about 82% were seen once. The sample here was blood, taken at baseline. The receptors stem from a person aged 25-79 years with non-small cell lung cancer.

The CDR3 region is CASSLGGSGTFNTEAFF. DNA for the CDR3: TGTGCCAGCAGTTTAGGGGGGTCTGGCACCTTTAACACTGAAGCTTTCTTT. The chain carries TRBV28 and TRBJ1-1; the D gene is possibly TRBD1 (5 bases). The V end was cut by 2 bases, the J end by 2 bases, with 18 bases between. Germline values: CDR1 MDHEN, CDR2 SYDVKM. The CDR3 extends over 17 amino acids.

This chain links TRBV7-7 with TRBJ2-1; 10 nucleotides match TRBD2. The CDR3 is made up of 15 amino acids. V lost 1 base and J lost 9; bases outside the gene matches: 6. Germline CDR1 and CDR2: SSHAT and FNYEAQ (reference sequence). DNA of the CDR3: TGTGCCAGCAGCTTAGGTCTAGCGGGGGAAGGTGAGCAGTTCTTC. Amino acids: CASSLGLAGEGEQFF.

The chain uses TRBV7-2 and TRBJ2-3; TRBD2 agrees at 9 bases. This CDR3 contains 20 residues. The germline V gene encodes CDR1 SGHTA and CDR2 FQGNSA. V was pared by 0 bases and J by 0 bases, with 13 bases of the junction left unmatched. The CDR3 loop is CASSLARGGLAPTSTDTQYF. In nucleotides, the CDR3 is TGTGCCAGCAGCTTAGCGCGGGGGGGGCTTGCGCCCACTAGCACAGATACGCAGTATTTT.

The chain uses TRBV5-4 and TRBJ2-3; 7 bases line up with TRBD2. Germline V gives CDR1 SGHNT, CDR2 YYREEE (reference sequence). The CDR3 runs to 16 residues. The V and J ends lost 1 base and 2 bases, in that order; junction bases with no gene match: 7. Written as DNA, the CDR3 is TGTGCCAGCAGCTTGCGCGGGGGTTCTCTCACAGATACGCAGTATTTT. It yields the protein CASSLRGGSLTDTQYF. Using reference TRBV5-4 and TRBJ2-3 for the parts outside the CDR3, the full variable domain is ETGVTQSPTHLIKTRGQQVTLRCSSQSGHNTVSWYQQALGQGPQFIFQYYREEENGRGNFPPRFSGLQFPNYSSELNVNALELDDSALYLCASSLRGGSLTDTQYFGPGTRLTVL.

V gene TRBV7-2 combines with J gene TRBJ2-2; 8 nucleotides match TRBD1. Germline loops: CDR1 SGHTA, CDR2 FQGNSA. After removal of 1 base from V and 4 bases from J, the junction contained 11 bases not matched to a gene. The CDR3 spans 18 residues. CDR3 amino acids: CASSLVVGGQGLTGELFF. For the CDR3, the DNA is TGTGCCAGCAGCTTAGTTGTAGGCGGACAGGGCCTCACCGGGGAGCTGTTTTTT.

The chain carries TRBV7-9 and TRBJ2-7; a weak D match, TRBD2 (6 bases). V lost 5 bases, J lost 4 bases, and 21 bases lay in between. Germline assignment: CDR1 SEHNR and CDR2 FQNEAQ (reference sequence). The CDR3 has 16 amino acids. Written as DNA, the CDR3 is TGTGCCAGCAGCGCCACCGCTAGCGCCGAAATTTACGAGCAGTACTTC. This encodes CASSATASAEIYEQYF.

The V call is TRBV5-6, the J call TRBJ2-7; 10 bases map to TRBD2. The CDR3 has 15 residues. Trimming at V came to 0 bases and at J to 1 base, leaving 1 base not matched to a gene. Germline loops: CDR1 SGHDT, CDR2 YYEEEE. The CDR3 is CASSLELAGSYEQYF. CDR3 sequence (DNA): TGTGCCAGCAGCTTGGAACTAGCGGGATCCTACGAGCAGTACTTC.

The chain recombines TRBV4-3 with TRBJ2-6; D may be TRBD1 (6 bases). Germline CDR1 is LGHNA and CDR2 is YSLEER. The CDR3 is made up of 16 amino acids. With 3 bases removed from V and 0 bases from J, the gap between germline ends came to 9 bases. The CDR3 DNA sequence: TGCGCCAGCAGCCACGGACAGAGCTCTGGGGCCAACGTCCTGACTTTC. This codes for CASSHGQSSGANVLTF.